At least ten counts were recorded for the clone carrying this T cell receptor beta chain. Antigen unknown. The V and J ends lost 6 bases and 13 bases, in that order; junction bases with no gene match: 10. The CDR3 is 12 residues long. Germline loops: CDR1 ENHRY, CDR2 SYGVKD. The data were taken from a study of Graves' ophthalmopathy and Graves' hyperthyroidism. RNA transcripts were the source from which TCR beta CDR3 regions were amplified. The authors performed first-round RT-PCR with HTBI primers and then a second-round multiplex PCR. TCRdb reprocessed the multiplex PCR reads with MiXCR, giving one entry per CDR3 protein. The data show around 1,000,000 distinct CDR3 sequences, less than 45% seen once. Study results and caveats: For predicting ophthalmopathy progression, the model had almost 71% sensitivity and 72.22% specificity.

The material sequenced was peripheral blood or thyroid tissue (not recorded which). The receptor's source is an adult man with Graves' hyperthyroidism. The chain employs TRBV10-3 and TRBJ2-5, with 8 bases lining up with TRBD1. The CDR3, as DNA: TGTGCCATCAGCCCGGACAGGGAACGAGCGTACTTC. This codes for CAISPDRERAYF.